This T cell receptor beta chain was recorded in a study of beta chain features in type 1 diabetes (dated by TCRdb to between 2018 and 2020). With respect to the entire study: Mean age, gender distribution, total cell number and subset yield did not differ between patients and healthy donors. Across all samples, some 99 million sorted cells were examined, and cell number per subset correlated strongly with RNA yield. The study compared TCRB repertoires of sorted circulating CD4+ T cell subsets between recently diagnosed type 1 diabetes patients and matched healthy donors. Regulatory and stem cell-like memory subsets were isolated from only 8 patients and about 8 healthy donors, whereas naive and central memory subsets came from all 28 donors.

All of the isolated RNA was reverse transcribed with the High Capacity cDNA Reverse Transcription Kit, so expressed TCRB transcripts were sequenced. Naive, central memory and regulatory T cell samples underwent deep immunoSEQ sequencing, averaging roughly 3.5 million total reads per sample. After sorted cells were lysed in RLT buffer, RNA was extracted with DNase-treated RNeasy Micro or Mini kits, with the choice depending on cell number. Each cell subset was processed on its own to prevent cross-contamination, while patient and healthy donor samples were processed together. The immunoSEQ multiplex PCR was used to amplify TCRB sequences from cDNA, generating 87-bp fragments that spanned the CDR3 region. The amplicons were sequenced using the Illumina HiSeq platform. Per the authors' processing: Synthetic template baselines were used to correct PCR bias computationally, reads within Hamming distance 2 were collapsed, and singletons that could not be merged were discarded. Reads were aligned to IMGT to assign V, D and J genes, CDR3 length, and insertions or deletions at six rearrangement sites. Clonotype counts were normalized to sorted cell number within each subset before computing true diversity and Gini coefficients with the tcR R package. The overlap coefficient, calculated on TCRB nucleotide sequences, was used to measure repertoire sharing. Out-of-frame TCRB sequences from naive cells were analyzed to stand in for the pre-selection repertoire. This immuneACCESS table, as held by TCRdb, lists in-frame sequences with V and J called but not all clones. Of the missing ones, under half trace to an unresolved V gene in checked studies; the others have no known cause. V and J calls and clone size are as listed in that table; D and trimming were resolved from the DNA. The sample data list 220,000 or so clones, and around 65% of these were observed just once. The ten largest clones capture around 0.057% of the sample.

A single peripheral blood draw of about 116 mL on average was collected from each donor into heparinised tubes. Naive, central memory, regulatory and stem cell-like memory CD4+ T cells were sorted on a BD FACSAria II using a panel including CD45RO, CCR7, CD25, CD127, CD95 and CD27. A purity above 95% was achieved for all sorted populations. Right away, PBMCs were isolated by Lymphoprep density gradient centrifugation and were stained directly, with no culture step. So that batch effects would be minimized, each experiment stained and sorted samples in pairs, pairing one healthy donor with one patient. To note about this clone: Its target antigen remains unknown. Base qualities were left out, and no much larger clone turns up one base away.

For CDR1 and CDR2, the germline V gene (reference sequence) lists SEHNR and FQNEAQ. The CDR3 starts with the cysteine, ends with the phenylalanine, and has 13 residues. CDR3 DNA only is kept here, 39 bases in frame from base 1. Trimming removed 8 bases from V and 0 bases from J, leaving 7 bases between the germline ends. On the study overall, not on this receptor specifically: Because the HLA sub-analyses included only small numbers of individuals, any influence of HLA type on TCRB rearrangement was left unresolved. Sequencing cDNA rather than genomic DNA could over-represent highly expressing activated cells, although activation and CD3 levels did not differ between groups. Shorter templates might have been favored by PCR, but patient and control samples were amplified and corrected together, so both groups would have been affected equally by any skew. Fewer insertions and more nucleotide deletions at VDJ recombination sites were observed in patients with type 1 diabetes, implying thymic rearrangement abnormalities. The naive, central memory and regulatory TCRB repertoires appeared to resemble one another more closely among patients than among healthy donors. In all four CD4+ subsets, TCRB CDR3 length was moderately but significantly shorter in type 1 diabetes patients.

Sequencing was done on a sample of naive CD4+ T cells from blood. The cell subset or site label, read with the paper, signifies: true naive CD4+ T cells. The V and J segments used are TRBV7-9 and TRBJ2-2; the D gene is unclear. The origin of this receptor is a man aged 25 to 40 in good health. Here is the DNA: TGTGCCAGCCGGACGGCGAACACCGGGGAGCTGTTTTTT. It specifies CASRTANTGELFF.